This T cell receptor beta chain was observed in a study of CD8 T cells in ankylosing spondylitis. Whole-study findings and limits: Past studies reported some motif variants in reactive arthritis synovial fluid and blood. As for the disease-linked clones, they showed a CD8+ phenotype and occurred at relatively low frequencies in peripheral blood. What seemed typical of ankylosing spondylitis blood was a TCR beta motif built from roughly 8 highly homologous variants. Disease-associated clones were reportedly significantly overrepresented in matched ankylosing spondylitis synovial fluid.

This clonotype appeared many times. Its antigen is currently unknown. Quantitative 5'-RACE with molecular barcodes generated TCR beta libraries. TCRdb re-called the 5' RACE reads with MiXCR, one entry per CDR3 protein. The table has 350,000 or so distinct CDR3 sequences, around 8% seen once. Sequenced material: blood, either unsorted or a sorted T cell fraction (not recorded which). This TCR was recovered from a male donor with ankylosing spondylitis.

In DNA form, the CDR3 reads TGTGCCAGCAGTTTGGTAGGGGATAGTCAGCCCCAGCATTTT. Amino acids: CASSLVGDSQPQHF. The rearrangement joins TRBV12-3 or TRBV12-4 to TRBJ1-5; the D gene is possibly TRBD1 (5 bases). V lost 3 bases, J lost 6 bases, and 12 bases lay in between. There are 14 residues in the CDR3.